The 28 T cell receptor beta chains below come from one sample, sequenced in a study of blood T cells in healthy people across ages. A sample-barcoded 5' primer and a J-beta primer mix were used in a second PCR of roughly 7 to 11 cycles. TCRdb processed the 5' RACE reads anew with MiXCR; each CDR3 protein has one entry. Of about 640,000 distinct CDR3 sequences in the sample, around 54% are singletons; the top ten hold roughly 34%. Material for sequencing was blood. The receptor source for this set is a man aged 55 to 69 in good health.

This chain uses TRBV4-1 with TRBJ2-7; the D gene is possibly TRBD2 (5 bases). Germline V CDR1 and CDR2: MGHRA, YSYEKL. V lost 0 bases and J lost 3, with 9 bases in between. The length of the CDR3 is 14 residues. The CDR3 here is CASSQDRTSYEQYF. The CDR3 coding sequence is TGCGCCAGCAGCCAAGATAGAACTAGCTACGAGCAGTACTTC.

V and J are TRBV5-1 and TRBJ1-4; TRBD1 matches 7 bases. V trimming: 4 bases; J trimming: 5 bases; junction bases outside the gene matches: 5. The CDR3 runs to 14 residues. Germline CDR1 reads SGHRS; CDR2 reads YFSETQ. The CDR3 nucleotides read TGCGCCAGCAGCCGGGACAGAGAAAATGAAAAACTGTTTTTT. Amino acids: CASSRDRENEKLFF.

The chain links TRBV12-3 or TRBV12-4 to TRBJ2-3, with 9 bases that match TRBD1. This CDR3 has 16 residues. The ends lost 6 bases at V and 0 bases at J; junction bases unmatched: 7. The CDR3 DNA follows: TGTGCCAGCAGAAATTCCGGGACAGGGAGCACAGATACGCAGTATTTT. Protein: CASRNSGTGSTDTQYF.

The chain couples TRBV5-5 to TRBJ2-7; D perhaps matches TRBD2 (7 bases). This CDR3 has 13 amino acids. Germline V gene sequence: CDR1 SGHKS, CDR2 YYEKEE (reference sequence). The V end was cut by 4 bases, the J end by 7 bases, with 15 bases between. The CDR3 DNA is TGTGCCAGCAGCCGTGGGGGGGGCAATGAGCAGTACTTC. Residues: CASSRGGGNEQYF.

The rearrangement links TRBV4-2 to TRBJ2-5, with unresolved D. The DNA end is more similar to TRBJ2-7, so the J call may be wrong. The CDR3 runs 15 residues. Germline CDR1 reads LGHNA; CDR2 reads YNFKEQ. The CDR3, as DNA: TGTGCCAGCAGCCAAGATCTAGGGTCGGGCTGCGAGCAGTACTTC. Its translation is CASSQDLGSGCEQYF.

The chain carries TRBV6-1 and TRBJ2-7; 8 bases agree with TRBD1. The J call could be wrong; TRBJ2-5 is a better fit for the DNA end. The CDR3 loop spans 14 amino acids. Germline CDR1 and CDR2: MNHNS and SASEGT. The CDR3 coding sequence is TGTGCCAGCACGAGACAGGGGTTGATGGAGACCCAGTACTTC. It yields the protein CASTRQGLMETQYF.

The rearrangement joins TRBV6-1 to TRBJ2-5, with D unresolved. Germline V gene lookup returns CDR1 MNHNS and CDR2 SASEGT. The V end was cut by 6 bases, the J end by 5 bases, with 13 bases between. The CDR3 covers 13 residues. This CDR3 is CASRPLGQETQYF. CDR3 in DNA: TGTGCCAGCAGACCCCTGGGCCAGGAGACCCAGTACTTC.

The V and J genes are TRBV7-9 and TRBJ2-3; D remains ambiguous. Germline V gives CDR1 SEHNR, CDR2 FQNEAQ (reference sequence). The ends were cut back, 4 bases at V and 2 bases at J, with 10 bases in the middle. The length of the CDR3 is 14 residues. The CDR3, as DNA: TGTGCCAGCAGCTCGACCCCCGCCACAGATACGCAGTATTTT. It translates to CASSSTPATDTQYF. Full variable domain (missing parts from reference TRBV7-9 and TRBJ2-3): DTGVSQNPRHKITKRGQNVTFRCDPISEHNRLYWYRQTLGQGPEFLTYFQNEAQLEKSRLLSDRFSAERPKGSFSTLEIQRTEQGDSAMYLCASSSTPATDTQYFGPGTRLTVL.

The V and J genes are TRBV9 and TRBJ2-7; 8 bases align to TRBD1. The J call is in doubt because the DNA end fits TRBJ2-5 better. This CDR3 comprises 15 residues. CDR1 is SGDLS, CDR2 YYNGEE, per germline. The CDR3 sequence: CASSVLGQGGETQYF. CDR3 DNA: TGTGCCAGCAGCGTACTCGGACAGGGAGGAGAGACCCAGTACTTC.

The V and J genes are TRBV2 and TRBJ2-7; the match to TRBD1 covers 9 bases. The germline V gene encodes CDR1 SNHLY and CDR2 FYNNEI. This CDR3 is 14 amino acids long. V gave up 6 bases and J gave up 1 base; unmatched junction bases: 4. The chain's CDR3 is CASRGTGQSYEQYF. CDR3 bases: TGTGCCAGCAGGGGGACAGGGCAATCCTACGAGCAGTACTTC.

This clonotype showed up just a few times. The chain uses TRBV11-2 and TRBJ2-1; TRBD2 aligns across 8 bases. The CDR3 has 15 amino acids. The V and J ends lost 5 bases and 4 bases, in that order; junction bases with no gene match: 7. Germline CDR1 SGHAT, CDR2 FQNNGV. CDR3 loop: CASSQRSGGYNEQFF. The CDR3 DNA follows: TGTGCCAGCAGCCAAAGGAGCGGGGGTTACAATGAGCAGTTCTTC. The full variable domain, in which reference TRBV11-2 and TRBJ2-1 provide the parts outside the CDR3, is EAGVAQSPRYKIIEKRQSVAFWCNPISGHATLYWYQQILGQGPKLLIQFQNNGVVDDSQLPKDRFSAERLKGVDSTLKIQPAKLEDSAVYLCASSQRSGGYNEQFFGPGTRLTVL.

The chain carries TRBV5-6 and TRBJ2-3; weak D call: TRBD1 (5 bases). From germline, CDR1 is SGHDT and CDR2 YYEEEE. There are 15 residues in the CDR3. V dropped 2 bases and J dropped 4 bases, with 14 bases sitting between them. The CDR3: CASSLFGQGSDTQYF. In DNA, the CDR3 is TGTGCCAGCAGCTTATTTGGGCAGGGATCAGATACGCAGTATTTT.

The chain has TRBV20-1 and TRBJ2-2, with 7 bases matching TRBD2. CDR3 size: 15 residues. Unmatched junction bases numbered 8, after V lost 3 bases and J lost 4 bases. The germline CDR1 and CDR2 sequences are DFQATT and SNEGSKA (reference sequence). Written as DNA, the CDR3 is TGCAGTGCTAGCGGGATTAGCGGGTCCACCGGGGAGCTGTTTTTT. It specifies CSASGISGSTGELFF.

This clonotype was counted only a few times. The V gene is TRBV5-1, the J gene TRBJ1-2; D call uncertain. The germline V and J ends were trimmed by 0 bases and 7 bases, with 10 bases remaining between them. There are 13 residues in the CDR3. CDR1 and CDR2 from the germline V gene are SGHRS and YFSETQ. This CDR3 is CASSLDGVGGYTF. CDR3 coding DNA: TGCGCCAGCAGCTTGGACGGCGTCGGTGGCTACACCTTC.

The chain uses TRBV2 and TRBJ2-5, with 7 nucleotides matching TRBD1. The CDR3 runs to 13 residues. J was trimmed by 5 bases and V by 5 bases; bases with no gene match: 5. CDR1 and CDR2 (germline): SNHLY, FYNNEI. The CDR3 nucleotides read TGTGCCAGCAGTAGGACAGGCCACGAGACCCAGTACTTC. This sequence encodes CASSRTGHETQYF. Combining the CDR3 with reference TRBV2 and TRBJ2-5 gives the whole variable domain EPEVTQTPSHQVTQMGQEVILRCVPISNHLYFYWYRQILGQKVEFLVSFYNNEISEKSEIFDDQFSVERPDGSNFTLKIRSTKLEDSAMYFCASSRTGHETQYFGPGTRLLVL.

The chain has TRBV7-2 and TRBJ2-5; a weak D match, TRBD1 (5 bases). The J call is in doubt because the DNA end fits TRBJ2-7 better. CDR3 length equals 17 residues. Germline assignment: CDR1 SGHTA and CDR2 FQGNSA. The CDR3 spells CASSPTLADSFRGEQYF. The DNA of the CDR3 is TGTGCCAGCAGCCCCACCCTCGCCGACAGCTTTAGGGGCGAGCAGTACTTC.

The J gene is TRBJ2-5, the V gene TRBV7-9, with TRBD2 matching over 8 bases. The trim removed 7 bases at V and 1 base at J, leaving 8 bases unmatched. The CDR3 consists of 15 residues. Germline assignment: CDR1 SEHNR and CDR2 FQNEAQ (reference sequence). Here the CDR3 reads CASNSFTSGQETQYF. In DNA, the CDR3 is TGTGCCAGCAACTCATTTACTAGCGGCCAAGAGACCCAGTACTTC.

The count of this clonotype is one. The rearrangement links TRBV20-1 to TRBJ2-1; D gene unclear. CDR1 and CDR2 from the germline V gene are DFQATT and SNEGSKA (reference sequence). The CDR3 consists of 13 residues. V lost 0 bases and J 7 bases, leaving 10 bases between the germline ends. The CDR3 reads CSARDGWVNEQFF. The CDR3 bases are TGCAGTGCTAGAGATGGTTGGGTTAATGAGCAGTTCTTC.

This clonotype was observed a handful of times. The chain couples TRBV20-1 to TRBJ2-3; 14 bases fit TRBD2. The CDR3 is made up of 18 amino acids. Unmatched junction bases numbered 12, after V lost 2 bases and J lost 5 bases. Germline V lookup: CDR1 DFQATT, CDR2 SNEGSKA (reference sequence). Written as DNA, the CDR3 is TGCAGTGCTAGAAACCCGAGGACTAGCGGGGGGCTTATAGATACGCAGTATTTT. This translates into CSARNPRTSGGLIDTQYF.

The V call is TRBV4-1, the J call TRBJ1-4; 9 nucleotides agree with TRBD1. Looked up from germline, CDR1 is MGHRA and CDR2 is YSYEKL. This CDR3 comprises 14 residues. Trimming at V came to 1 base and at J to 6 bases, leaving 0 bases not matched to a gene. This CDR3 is CASSQGTGDEKLFF. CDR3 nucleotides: TGCGCCAGCAGCCAAGGGACAGGGGATGAAAAACTGTTTTTT.

The CDR3 here is CASSGRVPYNEQYF. In nucleotides, the CDR3 is TGCGCCAGCAGTGGAAGGGTACCCTACAATGAGCAGTACTTC. This rearrangement joins TRBV10-1 to TRBJ2-1; D gene unclear. Matching the DNA end better, TRBJ2-7 makes the J call doubtful. The CDR3 covers 14 residues. Germline CDR1 reads WNHNN; CDR2 reads SYGVQD (reference sequence).

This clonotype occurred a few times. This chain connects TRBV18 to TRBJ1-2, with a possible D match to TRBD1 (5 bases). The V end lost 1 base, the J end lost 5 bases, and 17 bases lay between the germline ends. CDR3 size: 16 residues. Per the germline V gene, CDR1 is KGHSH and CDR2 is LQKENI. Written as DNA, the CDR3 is TGTGCCAGCTCACCACGTCCGGGACTAGCGGTATATGGCTACACCTTC. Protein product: CASSPRPGLAVYGYTF.

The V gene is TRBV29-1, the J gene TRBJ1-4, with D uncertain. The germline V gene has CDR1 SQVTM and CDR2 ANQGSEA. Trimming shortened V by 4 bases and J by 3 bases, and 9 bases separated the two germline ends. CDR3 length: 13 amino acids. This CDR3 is CSVAPGANEKLFF. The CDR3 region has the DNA TGCAGCGTTGCTCCGGGAGCTAATGAAAAACTGTTTTTT.

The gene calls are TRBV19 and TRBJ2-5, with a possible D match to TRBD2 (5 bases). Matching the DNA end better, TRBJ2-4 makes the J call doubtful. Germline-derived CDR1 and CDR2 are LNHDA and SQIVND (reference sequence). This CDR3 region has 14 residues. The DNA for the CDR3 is TGTGCCAGTAGTATAGGGGCCGGGGAAAACATTCAGTACTTC. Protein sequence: CASSIGAGENIQYF.

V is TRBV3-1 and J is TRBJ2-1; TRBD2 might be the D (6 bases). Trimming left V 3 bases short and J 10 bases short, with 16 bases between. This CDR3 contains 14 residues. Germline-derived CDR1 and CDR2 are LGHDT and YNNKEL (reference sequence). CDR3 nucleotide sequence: TGTGCCAGCAGCCACGGGACTCCCGTGGCCGAGCAGTTCTTC. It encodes CASSHGTPVAEQFF.

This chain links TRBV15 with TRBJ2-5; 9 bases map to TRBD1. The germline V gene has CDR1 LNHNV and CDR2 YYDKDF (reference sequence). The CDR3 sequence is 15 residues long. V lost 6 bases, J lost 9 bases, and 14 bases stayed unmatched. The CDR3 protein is CATRPGQGVMRAQYF. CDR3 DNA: TGTGCCACCAGACCGGGACAGGGTGTAATGAGGGCCCAGTACTTC. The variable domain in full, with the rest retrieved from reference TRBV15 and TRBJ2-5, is DAMVIQNPRYQVTQFGKPVTLSCSQTLNHNVMYWYQQKSSQAPKLLFHYYDKDFNNEADTPDNFQSRRPNTSFCFLDIRSPGLGDTAMYLCATRPGQGVMRAQYFGPGTRLLVL.

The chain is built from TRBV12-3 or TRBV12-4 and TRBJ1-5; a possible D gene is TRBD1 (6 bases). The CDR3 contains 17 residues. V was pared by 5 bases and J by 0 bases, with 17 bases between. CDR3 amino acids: CASSLTGGRGSNQPQHF. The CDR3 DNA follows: TGTGCCAGCAGTCTCACCGGGGGGCGAGGTAGCAATCAGCCCCAGCATTTT.

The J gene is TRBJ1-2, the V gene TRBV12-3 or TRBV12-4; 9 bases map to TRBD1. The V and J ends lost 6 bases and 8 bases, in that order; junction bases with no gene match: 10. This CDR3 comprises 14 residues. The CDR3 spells CASRGTGLRLGYTF. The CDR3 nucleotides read TGTGCCAGCAGGGGGACAGGGCTCCGCCTGGGCTACACCTTC.